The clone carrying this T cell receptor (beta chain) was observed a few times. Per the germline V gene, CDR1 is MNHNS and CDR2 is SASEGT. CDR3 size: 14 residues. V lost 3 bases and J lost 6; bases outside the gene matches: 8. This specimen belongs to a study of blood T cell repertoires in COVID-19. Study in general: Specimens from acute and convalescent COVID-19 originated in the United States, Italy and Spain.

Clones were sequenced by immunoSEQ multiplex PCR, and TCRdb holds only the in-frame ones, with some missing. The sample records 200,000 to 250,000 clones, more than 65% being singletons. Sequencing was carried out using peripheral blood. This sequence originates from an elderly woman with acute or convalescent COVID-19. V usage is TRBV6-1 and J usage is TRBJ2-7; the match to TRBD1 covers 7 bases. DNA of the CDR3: TGTGCCAGCAGTGAGGGGACAGCCAAACGCGAGCAGTACTTC. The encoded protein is CASSEGTAKREQYF.